Shown below are 12 T cell receptor beta chains from a single sample sequenced in a study of cytotoxic CD8 clonotypes in ibrutinib-treated CLL (dated by TCRdb to 2020 to 2022). Library generation was performed with the immunoSEQ multiplex PCR assay. TCRdb stores this immuneACCESS table with in-frame sequences only. Part of the clones is absent; in the studies checked, under half of the shortfall reflects unresolved V genes, and no reason is known for the rest. This sample comprises approximately 91,000 clones, about four fifths of them detected only once. The ten largest account for around 4.8% of the sample. Per the publication, the time point label means: eleven to twelve months on ibrutinib. The starting material was PBMCs, obtained after 12 months of ibrutinib treatment. These receptors all come from a human donor with chronic lymphocytic leukemia.

This clone came up a few times. The chain is built from TRBV7-3 and TRBJ2-7, with D perhaps matching TRBD2 (6 bases). Germline values: CDR1 SGHTA, CDR2 FQGTGA. This CDR3 comprises 13 residues. The V end was cut by 5 bases, the J end by 6 bases, with 14 bases between. The CDR3 reads CASSPSPGGEQYF. The CDR3 region has the DNA TGTGCCAGCAGCCCTAGCCCCGGGGGCGAGCAGTACTTC.

This clone occurred a few times. The chain couples TRBV19 to TRBJ2-2; tentatively, D is TRBD1 (5 bases). CDR1 and CDR2 (germline): LNHDA, SQIVND (reference sequence). The CDR3 extends over 11 amino acids. V was shortened by 8 bases and J by 4 bases, with 5 bases between the two germline ends. The CDR3: CASQGTGELFF. CDR3 DNA sequence: TGTGCCAGTCAGGGCACCGGGGAGCTGTTTTTT.

This chain connects TRBV29-1 to TRBJ2-7; 9 nucleotides agree with TRBD2. Per the germline V gene, CDR1 is SQVTM and CDR2 is ANQGSEA. The V segment lost 7 bases and the J segment 3 bases; nucleotides outside the gene matches: 7. The CDR3 contains 13 residues. The CDR3 DNA is TGCAGCGCCAGCGGGGGGTCGGGCTACGAGCAGTACTTC. It codes for CSASGGSGYEQYF.

The chain combines TRBV5-1 with TRBJ1-2; possibly TRBD1 for D (6 bases). V lost 5 bases and J lost 7, with 12 bases in between. CDR3 length: 12 residues. Germline V gene sequence: CDR1 SGHRS, CDR2 YFSETQ. The CDR3 DNA is TGCGCCAGCAGGCCACAGGGAGGTGGCTACACCTTC. Protein: CASRPQGGGYTF.

This clone was counted a few times. This sequence joins TRBV19 and TRBJ2-5; 12 bases align to TRBD2. This CDR3 is 17 amino acids long. V shed 2 bases and J 7 bases; nucleotides not matched to a gene: 11. The V gene's germline CDR1 is LNHDA and CDR2 SQIVND (reference sequence). The CDR3 nucleotides read TGTGCCAGTAGTATAAGCCTAGCGGGGGGGAGGCTGGGGACCCAGTACTTC. Its protein product is CASSISLAGGRLGTQYF.

V and J are TRBV18 and TRBJ1-5, with D possibly TRBD1 on 5 matching bases. CDR3 length: 15 amino acids. Per germline, CDR1 KGHSH and CDR2 LQKENI. V gave up 3 bases and J gave up 0 bases, with 9 bases separating them. CDR3 sequence reads: CASSPVTASNQPQHF. The CDR3 nucleotides are TGTGCCAGCTCACCTGTGACAGCTAGCAATCAGCCCCAGCATTTT.

As DNA, the CDR3 is TGTGCCAGCAAGCGAGACAGTTACACTGAAGCTTTCTTT. The encoded protein is CASKRDSYTEAFF. This chain links TRBV2 with TRBJ1-1; possibly TRBD1 for D (5 bases). This CDR3 contains 13 residues. Germline CDR1 SNHLY, CDR2 FYNNEI. Trimming took 7 bases from V and 3 from J, leaving 12 bases between them.

The chain couples TRBV15 to TRBJ2-7; 7 bases map to TRBD2. Per germline, CDR1 LNHNV and CDR2 YYDKDF (reference sequence). The junction had 10 bases not matched to a gene; V was cut back by 0 bases and J by 5 bases. The CDR3 has 16 amino acids. The CDR3 DNA is TGTGCCACCAGCAGAGATCGACCGGGAGGTGGACACGAGCAGTACTTC. Its translation is CATSRDRPGGGHEQYF.

The chain carries TRBV6-5 and TRBJ1-5; the D gene is possibly TRBD1 (6 bases). The V and J ends lost 6 bases and 9 bases respectively, with 15 bases between them. Germline CDR1 is MNHEY and CDR2 is SVGAGI. The CDR3 has 13 residues. The CDR3 DNA follows: TGTGCCAGCAGAAGACAGGCCCAGGGGCCCCAGCATTTT. This encodes CASRRQAQGPQHF.

This rearrangement joins TRBV7-6 to TRBJ2-3, with D unresolved. This CDR3 region has 15 residues. In germline, CDR1 is SGHVS, CDR2 FNYEAQ. V lost 2 bases to trimming and J lost 2 bases, with 11 bases between them. The CDR3: CASSLIGQTTDTQYF. The DNA for the CDR3 is TGTGCCAGCAGCTTAATTGGGCAAACCACAGATACGCAGTATTTT.

CDR3 nucleotides: TGTGCCAGCAGTTACAACGACCTTGGCAATGAGCAGTTCTTC. Translating gives CASSYNDLGNEQFF. The rearrangement joins TRBV6-6 to TRBJ2-1, with D unresolved. Trimming removed 2 bases at V and 6 bases at J, with 11 bases between. The CDR3 has 14 amino acids. Germline CDR1 MNHNY, CDR2 SVGAGI (reference sequence).

This sequence joins TRBV10-3 and TRBJ2-1, with D perhaps assigned TRBD1 or TRBD2 (5 bases each). V lost 6 bases and J 8 bases, leaving 11 bases between the germline ends. The CDR3 has 12 residues. Germline V gene lookup returns CDR1 ENHRY and CDR2 SYGVKD. DNA of the CDR3: TGTGCCATCAGACCCCTGGGGGATGAGCAGTTCTTC. Protein sequence: CAIRPLGDEQFF.